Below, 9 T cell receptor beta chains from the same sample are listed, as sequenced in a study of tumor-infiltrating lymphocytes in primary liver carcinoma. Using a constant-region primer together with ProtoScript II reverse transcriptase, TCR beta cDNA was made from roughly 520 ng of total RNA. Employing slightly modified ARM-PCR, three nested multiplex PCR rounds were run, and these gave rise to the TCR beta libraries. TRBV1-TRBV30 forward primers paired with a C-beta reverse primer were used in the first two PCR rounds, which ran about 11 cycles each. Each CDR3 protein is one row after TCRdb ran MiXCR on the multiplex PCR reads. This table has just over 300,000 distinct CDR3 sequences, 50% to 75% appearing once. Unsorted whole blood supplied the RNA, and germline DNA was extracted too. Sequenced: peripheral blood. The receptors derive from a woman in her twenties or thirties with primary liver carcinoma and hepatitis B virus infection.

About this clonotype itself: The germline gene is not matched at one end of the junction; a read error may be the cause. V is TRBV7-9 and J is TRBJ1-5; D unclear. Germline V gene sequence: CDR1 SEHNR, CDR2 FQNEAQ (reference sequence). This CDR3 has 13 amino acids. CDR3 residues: CTSSGRWGQPQHF. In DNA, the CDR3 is TGTACCAGCAGCGGAAGATGGGGTCAGCCCCAGCATTTT. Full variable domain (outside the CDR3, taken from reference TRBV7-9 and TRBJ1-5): DTGVSQNPRHKITKRGQNVTFRCDPISEHNRLYWYRQTLGQGPEFLTYFQNEAQLEKSRLLSDRFSAERPKGSFSTLEIQRTEQGDSAMYLCTSSGRWGQPQHFGDGTRLSIL.

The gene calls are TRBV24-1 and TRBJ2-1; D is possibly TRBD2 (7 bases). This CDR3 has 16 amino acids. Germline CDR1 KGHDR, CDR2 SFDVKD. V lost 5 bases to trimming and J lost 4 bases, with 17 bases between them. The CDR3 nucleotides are TGTGCCACCAGTGCAGGGGCGGGAGCGGGATACAATGAGCAGTTCTTC. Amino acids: CATSAGAGAGYNEQFF.

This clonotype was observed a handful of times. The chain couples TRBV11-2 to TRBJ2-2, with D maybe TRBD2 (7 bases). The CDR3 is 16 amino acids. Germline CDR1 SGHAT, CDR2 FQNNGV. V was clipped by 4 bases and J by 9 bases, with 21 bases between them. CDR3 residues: CASSYVGGGLSRELFF. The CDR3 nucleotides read TGTGCCAGCAGCTACGTGGGGGGGGGCCTCTCCCGGGAGCTGTTTTTT.

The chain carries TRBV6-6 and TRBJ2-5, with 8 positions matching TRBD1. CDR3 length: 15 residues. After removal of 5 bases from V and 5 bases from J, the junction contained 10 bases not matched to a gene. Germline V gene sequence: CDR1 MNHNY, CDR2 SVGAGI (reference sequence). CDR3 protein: CASSEKQGGAETQYF. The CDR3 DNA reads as TGTGCCAGCAGTGAGAAACAGGGGGGCGCCGAGACCCAGTACTTC.

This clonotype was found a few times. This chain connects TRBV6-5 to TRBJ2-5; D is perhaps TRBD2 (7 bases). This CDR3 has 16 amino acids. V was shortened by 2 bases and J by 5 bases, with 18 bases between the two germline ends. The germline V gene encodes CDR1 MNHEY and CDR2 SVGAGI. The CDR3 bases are TGTGCCAGCAGTTACGGCCGGGGGGCGCGAAGGGAGACCCAGTACTTC. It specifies CASSYGRGARRETQYF.

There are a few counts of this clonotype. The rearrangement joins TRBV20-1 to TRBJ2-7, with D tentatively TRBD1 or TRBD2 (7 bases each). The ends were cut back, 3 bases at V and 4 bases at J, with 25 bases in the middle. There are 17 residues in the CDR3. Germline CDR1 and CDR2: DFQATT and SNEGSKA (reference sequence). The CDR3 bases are TGCAGTGCTAGTCCCCCAAGCGGGACAGCCTTGCCTTACGAGCAGTACTTC. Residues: CSASPPSGTALPYEQYF.

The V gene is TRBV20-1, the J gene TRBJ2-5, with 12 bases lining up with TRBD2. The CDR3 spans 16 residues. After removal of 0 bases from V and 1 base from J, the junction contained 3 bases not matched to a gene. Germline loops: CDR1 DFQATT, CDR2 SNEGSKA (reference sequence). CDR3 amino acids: CSARDWTSGTQETQYF. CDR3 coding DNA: TGCAGTGCTAGAGATTGGACTAGCGGGACCCAAGAGACCCAGTACTTC.

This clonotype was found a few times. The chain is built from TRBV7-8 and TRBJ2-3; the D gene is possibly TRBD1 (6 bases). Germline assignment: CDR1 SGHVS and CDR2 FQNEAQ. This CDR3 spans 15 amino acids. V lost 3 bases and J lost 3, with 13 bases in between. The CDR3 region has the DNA TGTGCCAGCAGCTTGACAGGTGGAAGAACAGATACGCAGTATTTT. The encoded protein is CASSLTGGRTDTQYF.

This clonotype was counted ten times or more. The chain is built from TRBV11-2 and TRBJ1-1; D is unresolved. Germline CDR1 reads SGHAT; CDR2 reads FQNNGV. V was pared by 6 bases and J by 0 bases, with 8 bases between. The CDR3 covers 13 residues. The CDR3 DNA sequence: TGTGCCAGCAGTTACACAGTGAACACTGAAGCTTTCTTT. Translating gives CASSYTVNTEAFF.